This T cell receptor (beta chain) is from a study of memory CD4+ T cells and cytomegalovirus serostatus. Single viable CD3+CD4+CD8-CD45RO+ cells were sorted as the memory CD4+ T cells. Serostatus was set by detecting CMV pp150, pp28, p38, p52 IgG. TCRdb's table, derived via immunoSEQ multiplex PCR, lists solely in-frame clones and lacks some. The sample yields 50,000 to 65,000 clones, 75% to 80% seen once. Study conclusions and caveats: Each of some 67 CMV-associated TCRbeta sequences occurred in one to five individuals. Median bootstrapped AUC for CMV status was about 0.95 originally, just under 0.93 US-trained.

About this clone: Antigen unknown.

V shed 4 bases and J 5 bases; nucleotides not matched to a gene: 3. This CDR3 has 14 amino acids. CDR1 and CDR2 from the germline V gene are SEHNR and FQNEAQ (reference sequence). The chain recombines TRBV7-9 with TRBJ2-7; 12 bases fit TRBD1. The receptor was derived from an adult in good health and CMV-seronegative. Source material: memory CD4+ T cells from blood. CDR3 sequence: CASSSGQGANEQYF. The CDR3 region has the DNA TGTGCCAGCAGCTCGGGACAGGGGGCAAACGAGCAGTACTTC.